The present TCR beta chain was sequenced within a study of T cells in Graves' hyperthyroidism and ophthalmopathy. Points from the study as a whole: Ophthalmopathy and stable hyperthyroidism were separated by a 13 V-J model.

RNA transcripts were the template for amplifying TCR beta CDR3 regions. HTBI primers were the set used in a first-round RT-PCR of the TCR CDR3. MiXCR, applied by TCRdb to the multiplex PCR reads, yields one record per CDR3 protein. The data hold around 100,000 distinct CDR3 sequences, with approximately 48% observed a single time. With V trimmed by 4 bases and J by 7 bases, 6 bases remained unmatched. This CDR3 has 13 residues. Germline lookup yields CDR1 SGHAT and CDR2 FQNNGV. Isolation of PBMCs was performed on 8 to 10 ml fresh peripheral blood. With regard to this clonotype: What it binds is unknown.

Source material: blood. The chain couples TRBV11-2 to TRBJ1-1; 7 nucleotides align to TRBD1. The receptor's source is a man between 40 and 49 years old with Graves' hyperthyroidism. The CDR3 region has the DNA TGTGCCAGCAGCTCCCGGCGGGACAGTGAAGCTTTCTTT. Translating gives CASSSRRDSEAFF.